These 24 T cell receptor beta chains were all obtained from the same sample, sequenced in a study of shared clonotypes between healthy human individuals. The table came from immunoSEQ multiplex PCR; TCRdb's copy has only in-frame clones and leaves some out. The sample contains about 2 million clones, roughly 95% of which appear only once. Only CD45RO-negative cells positively selected for CCR7 counted as naive CD8 cells, so terminally differentiated effector memory CD45RA+ cells were excluded. Sequenced material: naive CD8+ T cells sorted from blood. These receptors were obtained from a man aged 18 to 29 in good health.

In DNA form, the CDR3 reads TGTGCCAGCAGTATAGATTTCGGGTATTCCTACGAGCAGTACTTC. Translating gives CASSIDFGYSYEQYF. This rearrangement joins TRBV27 to TRBJ2-7; no definite D call. Germline V gene lookup returns CDR1 MNHEY and CDR2 SMNVEV (reference sequence). The CDR3 spans 15 residues. The V end was cut by 5 bases, the J end by 1 base, with 15 bases between.

CDR3 sequence (DNA): TGTGCCAGCGGCTCGGCCGGCGGGAGCACTGAAGCTTTCTTT. It encodes CASGSAGGSTEAFF. The V call is TRBV6-1, the J call TRBJ1-1; D not resolved. Germline CDR1 MNHNS, CDR2 SASEGT. This CDR3 has 14 residues. V was pared by 8 bases and J by 4 bases, with 17 bases between.

This chain joins TRBV28 and TRBJ2-1; perhaps TRBD1 as D (6 bases). Germline assignment: CDR1 MDHEN and CDR2 SYDVKM. The CDR3 has 18 amino acids. V was trimmed by 5 bases and J by 0 bases, leaving 20 bases between them. The DNA of the CDR3 is TGTGCCAGCAGTCCGGGGCTATCCGCGACAGGCTCCTACAATGAGCAGTTCTTC. The encoded protein is CASSPGLSATGSYNEQFF.

V and J are TRBV2 and TRBJ2-2; TRBD1 might be the D (5 bases). Germline V gives CDR1 SNHLY, CDR2 FYNNEI. The ends were cut back, 6 bases at V and 6 bases at J, with 14 bases in the middle. This CDR3 spans 14 amino acids. CDR3 amino acids: CASSPFREAGELFF. The CDR3 coding sequence is TGTGCCAGCAGCCCTTTCAGGGAAGCCGGGGAGCTGTTTTTT.

The chain links TRBV27 to TRBJ1-2, with a possible D match to TRBD1 (6 bases). CDR1 and CDR2 from the germline V gene are MNHEY and SMNVEV (reference sequence). The V gene lost 4 bases and the J gene lost 8 bases, with 20 bases spanning the gap. The CDR3 has 15 amino acids. The CDR3 region has the DNA TGTGCCAGCAGTTATAGTGATTGGGGGCGCGGAGGCTACACCTTC. As protein: CASSYSDWGRGGYTF.

The V gene is TRBV6-1, the J gene TRBJ2-7; TRBD1 aligns across 8 bases. This CDR3 spans 15 amino acids. Trimming took 2 bases from V and 5 from J; bases not matched to a gene: 8. CDR1 and CDR2 (germline): MNHNS, SASEGT. CDR3 in amino acids: CASSELTGAWNEQYF. The CDR3 nucleotides read TGTGCCAGCAGTGAACTGACAGGGGCCTGGAACGAGCAGTACTTC.

The rearrangement joins TRBV25-1 to TRBJ1-4; D not resolved. Germline V CDR1 and CDR2: MGHDK, SYGVNS. The CDR3 is made up of 16 amino acids. The ends were cut back, 3 bases at V and 0 bases at J, with 11 bases in the middle. The CDR3 sequence: CASSESGEATNEKLFF. The CDR3 nucleotides are TGTGCCAGCAGTGAGAGTGGGGAGGCAACTAATGAAAAACTGTTTTTT.

The gene calls are TRBV5-3 and TRBJ2-5; unclear D gene. Being an ORF, TRBV5-3 has a function that is uncertain. Trimming stripped 4 bases from V and 4 bases from J, with 5 bases between. The CDR3 is 11 amino acids. CDR3 sequence (DNA): TGTGCCAGAAGCCCAAGAGAGACCCAGTACTTC. This gives the protein CARSPRETQYF.

This chain connects TRBV30 to TRBJ1-2, with D unresolved. The CDR3 length is 14 residues. V gave up 2 bases and J gave up 4 bases, with 14 bases separating them. CDR1 and CDR2 from the germline V gene are GTSNPN and SVGIG (reference sequence). The CDR3 is CAWSSEGTLYGYTF. The CDR3 nucleotides read TGTGCCTGGAGTTCGGAGGGTACCCTCTATGGCTACACCTTC.

The J gene is TRBJ1-5, the V gene TRBV6-5, with TRBD1 matching over 7 bases. V was clipped by 5 bases and J by 4 bases; unmatched bases: 5. Germline V gene lookup returns CDR1 MNHEY and CDR2 SVGAGI. This CDR3 comprises 14 residues. CDR3 sequence reads: CASSPRGLNQPQHF. CDR3 coding DNA: TGTGCCAGCAGTCCGAGGGGGCTGAATCAGCCCCAGCATTTT.

The V and J genes are TRBV7-8 and TRBJ2-7, with no clear D. This CDR3 is built from 14 residues. V lost 1 base to trimming and J lost 1 base, with 8 bases between them. CDR1 and CDR2 from the germline V gene are SGHVS and FQNEAQ. This chain's CDR3 is CASSLEMLSYEQYF. CDR3 DNA sequence: TGTGCCAGCAGCTTAGAAATGTTGTCCTACGAGCAGTACTTC.

The V call is TRBV7-9, the J call TRBJ2-7; a possible D gene is TRBD2 (6 bases). The V gene's germline CDR1 is SEHNR and CDR2 FQNEAQ (reference sequence). CDR3 length equals 16 residues. Trimming cost V 4 bases and J 2 bases, with 18 bases left between them. Here the CDR3 DNA reads TGTGCCAGCAGCTATGCGGCGGGTAGCGGCGCCTACGAGCAGTACTTC. This translates into CASSYAAGSGAYEQYF.

This clone occurred once. The sample has other DNA sequences that encode this CDR3 too. The gene calls are TRBV5-4 and TRBJ2-7; TRBD2 might be the D (6 bases). Germline CDR1 SGHNT, CDR2 YYREEE (reference sequence). Trimming left V 4 bases short and J 6 bases short, with 11 bases between. There are 12 residues in the CDR3. The CDR3 sequence: CASSPGGGEQYF. The DNA of the CDR3 is TGTGCCAGCAGCCCCGGGGGAGGCGAGCAGTACTTC.

V is TRBV7-9 and J is TRBJ2-1; TRBD2 matches at 9 bases. V lost 3 bases to trimming and J lost 4 bases; unmatched junction nucleotides: 7. CDR1 and CDR2 from the germline V gene are SEHNR and FQNEAQ (reference sequence). The CDR3 covers 16 residues. The CDR3 spells CASSFVWREGYNEQFF. In DNA form, the CDR3 reads TGTGCCAGCAGCTTCGTGTGGCGGGAGGGTTACAATGAGCAGTTCTTC.

The chain couples TRBV19 to TRBJ2-7, with 7 positions matching TRBD1. Germline V lookup: CDR1 LNHDA, CDR2 SQIVND (reference sequence). CDR3 length: 15 amino acids. J was trimmed by 2 bases and V by 6 bases; bases with no gene match: 10. The CDR3 loop is CASSPSGTATYEQYF. For the CDR3, the DNA is TGTGCCAGTAGCCCAAGTGGGACAGCTACCTACGAGCAGTACTTC.

The chain recombines TRBV9 with TRBJ2-5; D possibly matches TRBD1 or TRBD2 (5 bases each). Trimming removed 1 base from V and 4 bases from J, with 20 bases in between. Germline CDR1 and CDR2: SGDLS and YYNGEE. The CDR3 spans 17 residues. The CDR3 DNA sequence: TGTGCCAGCAGCGTAAGGGGCCTTTCGGGAATGTTAGAGACCCAGTACTTC. This encodes CASSVRGLSGMLETQYF.

A word on this clone: This sample also contains other DNA sequences that code for the same CDR3. The CDR3 is CASSLTLSSYNEQFF. Here the CDR3 DNA reads TGTGCCAGCAGCTTAACCCTAAGCTCCTACAATGAGCAGTTCTTC. The chain carries TRBV7-3 and TRBJ2-1; D gene uncertain. From germline, CDR1 is SGHTA and CDR2 FQGTGA. The CDR3 loop spans 15 amino acids. Trimming stripped 0 bases from V and 0 bases from J, with 6 bases between.

In nucleotides, the CDR3 is TGTGCCAGCAGCTCCATCGGACTGATCACCGGGGAGCTGTTTTTT. It codes for CASSSIGLITGELFF. The chain has TRBV7-9 and TRBJ2-2; a weak D match, TRBD2 (5 bases). V gave up 4 bases and J gave up 4 bases, with 13 bases separating them. Germline V gene lookup returns CDR1 SEHNR and CDR2 FQNEAQ (reference sequence). The length of the CDR3 is 15 residues.

As DNA, the CDR3 is TGTGCCAGCAGCGAAGAGGGCACAGATACGCAGTATTTT. It yields the protein CASSEEGTDTQYF. The V and J genes are TRBV13 and TRBJ2-3; D not resolved. This CDR3 is built from 13 residues. Germline V gives CDR1 PRHDT, CDR2 FYEKMQ (reference sequence). Trimming left V 5 bases short and J 1 base short, with 7 bases between.

This clone was seen only a few times. The chain is built from TRBV5-8 and TRBJ1-1; no definite D call. Germline CDR1 reads SGHTS; CDR2 reads YDEGEE. The CDR3 spans 12 residues. The V gene lost 0 bases and the J gene lost 3 bases, with 3 bases spanning the gap. The CDR3 region is CASSLEYTEAFF. DNA of the CDR3: TGTGCCAGCAGCTTGGAATACACTGAAGCTTTCTTT.

J is TRBJ1-1 and V is TRBV9, with D possibly matching TRBD1 (5 bases). The V gene lost 3 bases and the J gene lost 3 bases, with 12 bases spanning the gap. Germline CDR1 SGDLS, CDR2 YYNGEE. The CDR3 has 14 amino acids. CDR3 sequence: CASSEGYGDTEAFF. Written as DNA, the CDR3 is TGTGCCAGCAGCGAGGGGTATGGGGACACTGAAGCTTTCTTT. The variable domain in full, completed from reference TRBV9 and TRBJ1-1, reads DSGVTQTPKHLITATGQRVTLRCSPRSGDLSVYWYQQSLDQGLQFLIQYYNGEERAKGNILERFSAQQFPDLHSELNLSSLELGDSALYFCASSEGYGDTEAFFGQGTRLTVV.

V usage is TRBV9 and J usage is TRBJ2-3, with 8 bases identical to TRBD2. J gave up 1 base and V 5 bases, and 6 bases lay outside the gene matches. The V gene's germline CDR1 is SGDLS and CDR2 YYNGEE. The CDR3 loop spans 15 amino acids. The CDR3, as DNA: TGTGCCAGCAGGCGGGGGGATTCACGCACAGATACGCAGTATTTT. Its translation is CASRRGDSRTDTQYF.

The chain combines TRBV5-1 with TRBJ2-7; 12 positions match TRBD2. The V segment lost 7 bases and the J segment 5 bases; nucleotides outside the gene matches: 7. The germline CDR1 and CDR2 sequences are SGHRS and YFSETQ. The CDR3 totals 14 residues. CDR3 sequence (DNA): TGCGCCAGCGGTCTAGCGGGGGGGCGGGACGAGCAGTACTTC. Encoded protein: CASGLAGGRDEQYF.

This chain uses TRBV19 with TRBJ2-7, with 11 bases lining up with TRBD2. From germline, CDR1 is LNHDA and CDR2 SQIVND (reference sequence). The J segment lost 2 bases and the V segment lost 0 bases, leaving 3 bases of the junction unmatched. The CDR3 extends over 16 amino acids. The CDR3 here is CASSIDGTSGPYEQYF. CDR3 coding DNA: TGTGCCAGTAGTATAGATGGGACTAGCGGCCCCTACGAGCAGTACTTC.